This T cell receptor beta chain was identified during a study of OX40 agonist ivuxolimab in advanced cancers. Overall study context: Every 2 weeks, patients got intravenous ivuxolimab at one of six dose levels (0.01-10 mg/kg). Patients in dose escalation had liver, melanoma, kidney or head and neck cancers.

General study findings and limits: The study did not work out the antigen specificity of the expanded peripheral T cells.

Profiling relied on immunoSEQ multiplex PCR, and the TCRdb table lists in-frame clones only, not all of them. The data hold more than 75,000 clones, with around nine tenths observed a single time. A history of autoimmune disease or systemic immunosuppression excluded patients. This CDR3 has 18 residues. V trimming: 3 bases; J trimming: 0 bases; junction bases outside the gene matches: 10. Germline CDR1 SGHNT, CDR2 YYREEE (reference sequence). About this clone itself: Its antigen is not known.

The V call is TRBV5-4, the J call TRBJ2-1, with 9 nucleotides matching TRBD2. Specimen: CD4+ or CD8+ T cells sorted from blood, collected in a trial of the OX40 agonist ivuxolimab. This sequence was found in an adult with an advanced solid tumor such as melanoma, head and neck, liver or kidney cancer. This CDR3 is CASSSLGLAGISYNEQFF. The DNA for the CDR3 is TGTGCCAGCAGCTCCTTGGGGCTAGCGGGGATCTCCTACAATGAGCAGTTCTTC.